Included here is one T cell receptor beta chain sequence, with context. Its specificity is unknown. The data were taken from a study of CD8 T cells in ankylosing spondylitis. General study points: There were earlier reports of some motif variants in reactive arthritis synovial fluid and blood. For ankylosing spondylitis blood, a TCR beta motif of eight or nine highly homologous variants appeared characteristic.

The CDR3 extends over 13 amino acids. CDR1 and CDR2 from the germline V gene are SGHRS and YFSETQ. V gave up 1 base and J gave up 4 bases, with 5 bases separating them. TCRdb re-analysed the 5' RACE reads in MiXCR, keeping a single row per CDR3 protein. The sample records fewer than 500,000 distinct CDR3 sequences, about 22% being singletons. This chain connects TRBV5-1 to TRBJ2-2; D is ambiguous. The clonotype comes from a male donor with ankylosing spondylitis. The sample was blood, either unsorted or a sorted T cell fraction (not recorded which). CDR3 protein: CASSLFPTGELFF. DNA of the CDR3: TGCGCCAGCAGCTTGTTTCCCACCGGGGAGCTGTTTTTT.